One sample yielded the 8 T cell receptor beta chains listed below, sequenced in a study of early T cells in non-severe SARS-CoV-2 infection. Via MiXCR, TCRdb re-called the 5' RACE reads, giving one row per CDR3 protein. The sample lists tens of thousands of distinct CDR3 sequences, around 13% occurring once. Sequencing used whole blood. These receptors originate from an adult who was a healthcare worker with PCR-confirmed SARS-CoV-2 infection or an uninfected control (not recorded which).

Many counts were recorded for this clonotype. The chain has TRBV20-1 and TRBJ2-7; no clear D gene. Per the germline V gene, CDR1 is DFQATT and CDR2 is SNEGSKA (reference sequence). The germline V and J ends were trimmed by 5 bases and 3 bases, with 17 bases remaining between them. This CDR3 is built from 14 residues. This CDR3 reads CSAAAYTERYEQYF. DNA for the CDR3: TGCAGTGCTGCAGCCTACACAGAGCGCTACGAGCAGTACTTC.

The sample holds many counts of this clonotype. CDR3 nucleotides: TGTGCCAGCAGTTCAGGGATGAACACTGAAGCTTTCTTT. It encodes CASSSGMNTEAFF. The V gene is TRBV6-2 or TRBV6-3, the J gene TRBJ1-1, with D maybe TRBD1 (5 bases). CDR1 is MNHEY, CDR2 SVGEGT, per germline. The CDR3 sequence is 13 residues long. V was trimmed by 4 bases and J by 0 bases, leaving 6 bases between them.

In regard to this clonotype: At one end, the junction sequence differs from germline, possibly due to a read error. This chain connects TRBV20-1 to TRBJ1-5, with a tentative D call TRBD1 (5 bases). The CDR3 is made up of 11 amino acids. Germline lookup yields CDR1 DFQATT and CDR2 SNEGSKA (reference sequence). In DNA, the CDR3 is TGCAGTGCTAGCGCGGGACGAGGAAATTATTTT. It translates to CSASAGRGNYF.

The CDR3 nucleotides read TGTGCCAGCAGCCGCGACCGGAACTATGGCTACACCTTC. Translating it yields CASSRDRNYGYTF. The rearrangement links TRBV13 to TRBJ1-2; D is undetermined. The CDR3 has 13 residues. The V end was cut by 5 bases, the J end by 2 bases, with 9 bases between. Germline CDR1 reads PRHDT; CDR2 reads FYEKMQ (reference sequence).

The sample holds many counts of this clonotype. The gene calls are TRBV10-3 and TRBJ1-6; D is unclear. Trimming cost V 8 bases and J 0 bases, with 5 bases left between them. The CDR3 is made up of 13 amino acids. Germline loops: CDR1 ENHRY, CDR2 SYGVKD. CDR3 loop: CAISSSYNSPLHF. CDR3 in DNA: TGTGCCATCTCAAGCTCCTATAATTCACCCCTCCACTTT.

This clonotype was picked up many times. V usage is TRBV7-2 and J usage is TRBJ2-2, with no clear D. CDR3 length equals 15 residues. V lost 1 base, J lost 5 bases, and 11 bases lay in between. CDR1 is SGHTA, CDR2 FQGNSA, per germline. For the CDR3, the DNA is TGTGCCAGCAGCTTAGGGGTTCTATCAACCGGGGAGCTGTTTTTT. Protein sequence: CASSLGVLSTGELFF.

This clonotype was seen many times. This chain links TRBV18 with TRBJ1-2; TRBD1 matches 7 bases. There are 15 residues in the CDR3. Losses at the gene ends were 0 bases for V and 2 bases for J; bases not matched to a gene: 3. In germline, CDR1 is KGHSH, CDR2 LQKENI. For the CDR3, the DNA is TGTGCCAGCTCACCACCCTCGACAGGGAACTATGGCTACACCTTC. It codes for CASSPPSTGNYGYTF.

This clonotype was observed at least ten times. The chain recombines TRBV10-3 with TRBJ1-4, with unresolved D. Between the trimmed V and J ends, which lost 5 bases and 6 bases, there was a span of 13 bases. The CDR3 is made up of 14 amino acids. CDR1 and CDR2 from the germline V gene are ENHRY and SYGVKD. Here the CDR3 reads CAISSDGGDEKLFF. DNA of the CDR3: TGTGCCATCAGTAGCGACGGTGGCGATGAAAAACTGTTTTTT.